This T cell receptor beta chain was identified in a study of T cells after yellow fever vaccination. Across the whole study: Fractions containing few cells were prepared with SMART-Seq v4 Ultra Low Input.

This clonotype has ten or more counts. Its antigen remains unidentified. Germline trimming cut 2 bases from V and 7 bases from J; bases unmatched to any gene: 9. The CDR3 contains 16 residues. Germline CDR1 reads MNHEY; CDR2 reads SVGAGI. Study-wide points: The study noted that FACS-sorted repertoires could contain abundant clonotypes contaminating from the bulk population.

TCRdb called the 5' RACE reads again in MiXCR, with one record for every CDR3 protein. The sample consists of about 210,000 distinct CDR3 sequences, 3% to 4% of them appearing once. The V call is TRBV6-5, the J call TRBJ2-5; 11 nucleotides agree with TRBD1. This sequence originates from a young man who received the YFV17D yellow fever vaccine. Sample: CD4+ T cells sorted from PBMCs, taken 10 days after the yellow fever booster vaccination. The CDR3 bases are TGTGCCAGCAGTTACACGGGAACAGGACAGGGGGCGACCCAGTACTTC. This codes for CASSYTGTGQGATQYF.